The clone carrying this T cell receptor (beta chain) was counted ten times or more. The target antigen is unknown. The data derive from a study of T cells in Graves' hyperthyroidism and ophthalmopathy. RNA transcripts served as the template for amplifying TCR beta CDR3 regions. HTBI primers were employed in a first-round RT-PCR of the TCR CDR3. TCRdb reprocessed the multiplex PCR reads with MiXCR, giving one entry per CDR3 protein. The sample has about 200,000 distinct CDR3 sequences; approximately 16% are singletons. Findings and limits, study-wide: Most expanded thyroid clonotypes above 0.001 recurred in blood. Ophthalmopathy cases were set apart from stable hyperthyroidism by a 13 V-J model.

The germline V gene encodes CDR1 LGHDT and CDR2 YNNKEL (reference sequence). V was cut by 4 bases and J by 1 base, with 10 bases left in between. CDR3 length equals 14 residues. Uncontrolled infections, other autoimmune diseases, pregnancy or lactation led to exclusion of patients. The diagnostic basis comprised clinical symptoms, serum thyroxine and TRAb, thyroid ultrasound and orbital computed tomography. The chain is built from TRBV3-1 and TRBJ1-1, with D maybe TRBD1 (6 bases). The receptor comes from a woman aged 45-65 years with Graves' hyperthyroidism. The source material was blood. The CDR3 coding sequence is TGTGCCAGCAGCCGAGCGACAGGGAACACTGAAGCTTTCTTT. It specifies CASSRATGNTEAFF.